Listed below are T cell receptor beta chains from one sample, sequenced in a study of lymphopenia after photon versus proton radiotherapy. Sequencing used immunoSEQ multiplex PCR; TCRdb keeps in-frame clones, though not all of them. The table shows 77,000 or so clones, with around 83% occurring only once. This sample comprised peripheral blood, obtained from a patient treated with proton-based radiotherapy. These receptors came from a man aged 60-69 years with pancreatic cancer. CDR3s include the opening cysteine and the closing phenylalanine or tryptophan.

TRBV5-1	TRBJ2-5	CASSLGLRGAEETQYF
TRBV28	TRBJ2-7	CASSLTYEQYF
TRBV6-5	TRBJ2-1	CASSYSSRDPYNEQFF
TRBV7-2	TRBJ2-5	CASSPRQGVSRETQYF
TRBV5-1	TRBJ2-3	CASSSRLAGAGTDTQYF
TRBV5-1	TRBJ2-2	CASSLRAPGLYTGELFF
TRBV19	TRBJ2-1	CASSSGTGVYNEQFF
TRBV29-1	TRBJ2-1	CSVAKQASDNEQFF
TRBV10-3	TRBJ2-7	CAISEESYEQYF
TRBV4-3	TRBJ1-2	CASSQAMTGVVYGYTF
TRBV4-3	TRBJ2-7	CASSHAHPGQGYEQYF
TRBV7-6	TRBJ2-7	CASSWSQGYEQYF
TRBV29-1	TRBJ2-4	CSVDRGDIQYF
TRBV30	TRBJ2-5	CAWSDQTIQETQYF
TRBV7-8	TRBJ2-3	CASSFSRVADTQYF
TRBV9	TRBJ2-1	CASSTPGKGQFF
TRBV6-1	TRBJ2-7	CASNRDRVSEQYF
TRBV6-1	TRBJ2-5	CASSEGGRQETQYF
TRBV18	TRBJ2-3	CASSPQAATDTQYF
TRBV18	TRBJ1-5	CASSPQGGNQPQHF
TRBV19	TRBJ2-1	CASSPGLAGGNEQFF
TRBV7-9	TRBJ2-7	CASSNPGIGEQYF
TRBV7-8	TRBJ1-5	CASSALGGNQPQHF
TRBV28	TRBJ2-7	CASNLVGFYEQYF
TRBV5-4	TRBJ2-2	CASSPTGSTTGELFF
TRBV7-9	TRBJ1-1	CASSLARGALNTEAFF
TRBV11-3	TRBJ2-5	CASSPTSGFRETQYF
TRBV20-1	TRBJ2-7	CSARLAREQYF
TRBV5-8	TRBJ2-7	CASSLEGSVGLAGVYEQYF
TRBV5-1	TRBJ2-7	CASSPESRRSYEQYF
TRBV5-1	TRBJ1-2	CASSLVSGRSSRSYGYTF
TRBV30	TRBJ2-2	CAWSVSIVTGELFF
TRBV13	TRBJ2-5	CASSLVRGIRETQYF
TRBV11-2	TRBJ2-5	CASSLGGLQETQYF
TRBV9	TRBJ2-3	CASSVGTGSDTQYF
TRBV29-1	TRBJ1-2	CSVEEGGVNYGYTF
TRBV27	TRBJ2-1	CASSPRLAGDNEQFF
TRBV6-1	TRBJ2-2	CASYDGELFF
TRBV14	TRBJ2-1	CASSLSGRAGEQFF
TRBV30	TRBJ2-5	CAWSPRGETQYF
TRBV2	TRBJ1-5	CASGLQGGNQPQHF
TRBV28	TRBJ2-7	CASSARGRVVSEQYF
TRBV2	TRBJ2-7	CASREPSGAYEQYF
TRBV28	TRBJ1-2	CASRARSGNGYTF
TRBV28	TRBJ1-4	CASSFVAGTGVGEKLFF
TRBV7-2	TRBJ2-5	CASSLAVGTSGRAGETQYF
TRBV6-1	TRBJ2-7	CASNFGTYEQYF
TRBV5-6	TRBJ2-3	CASSLVSRADTQYF
TRBV9	TRBJ2-5	CASSVAPGGEETQYF
TRBV2	TRBJ1-5	CASSTGTIIHQPQHF
TRBV19	TRBJ2-7	CASSIMAGAYEQYF
TRBV7-2	TRBJ2-6	CASSLFGGNSGANVLTF
TRBV9	TRBJ1-4	CASSVEGRVGEKLFF
TRBV4-3	TRBJ2-3	CASSQDFSDTQYF
TRBV7-2	TRBJ1-6	CASSLDGTSSYNSPLHF